These T cell receptor beta chains were read from a single sample in a study of T cell responses to AZD1222 COVID-19 vaccine. Using immunoSEQ multiplex PCR, the repertoire was profiled, and TCRdb retains in-frame clones only, with some absent. The sample contains 65,000 to 85,000 clones, 70% to 90% of which appear only once. The sample in question was peripheral blood, obtained on day 0 of AZD1222 vaccination. The receptors here all came from an adult in good health. Each CDR3 is given with its conserved first and last residue. The D gene is left open where the match is weak. Size values are once, few and many counts, or a class for expanded clones, and some rows have none.

V gene: TRBV6-5
D gene: TRBD2
clone size: .
J gene: TRBJ2-1
CDR3 protein: CASTPGLAGAIEQFF
CDR3 DNA: TGTGCCAGCACCCCGGGACTAGCGGGAGCTATTGAGCAGTTCTTC

V gene: TRBV6-5
D gene: TRBD2
clone size: .
J gene: TRBJ2-3
CDR3 protein: CASSGRTSEYF
CDR3 DNA: TGTGCCAGCAGCGGGAGGACTAGCGAGTATTTT

V gene: TRBV25-1
D gene: .
clone size: .
J gene: TRBJ2-1
CDR3 protein: CASRQEDLNEQFF
CDR3 DNA: TGTGCCAGCAGGCAGGAAGACCTAAATGAGCAGTTCTTC

V gene: TRBV6-5
D gene: .
clone size: once
J gene: TRBJ1-6
CDR3 protein: CASSPDRRHSPLHF
CDR3 DNA: TGTGCCAGCAGCCCCGACAGAAGACATTCACCCCTCCACTTT

V gene: TRBV5-6
D gene: TRBD2
clone size: .
J gene: TRBJ2-1
CDR3 protein: CASFRGLAGGFSYNEQFF
CDR3 DNA: TGTGCCAGCTTCCGGGGACTAGCGGGAGGGTTCTCCTACAATGAGCAGTTCTTC

V gene: TRBV5-1
D gene: .
clone size: once
J gene: TRBJ2-7
CDR3 protein: CASSQQVQGEQYF
CDR3 DNA: TGCGCCAGCAGCCAACAAGTACAAGGAGAGCAGTACTTC

V gene: TRBV19
D gene: .
clone size: .
J gene: TRBJ1-5
CDR3 protein: CASSWSIYSNQPQHF
CDR3 DNA: TGTGCCAGTAGTTGGTCAATTTATAGCAATCAGCCCCAGCATTTT

V gene: TRBV5-6
D gene: TRBD1
clone size: .
J gene: TRBJ1-1
CDR3 protein: CASSPGQGNAEAFF
CDR3 DNA: TGTGCCAGCAGCCCGGGACAGGGTAACGCTGAAGCTTTCTTT

V gene: TRBV24-1
D gene: TRBD2
clone size: .
J gene: TRBJ2-1
CDR3 protein: CATSEPGTRGYEQFF
CDR3 DNA: TGTGCCACCAGTGAACCCGGGACTAGAGGCTATGAGCAGTTCTTC

V gene: TRBV9
D gene: .
clone size: .
J gene: TRBJ2-1
CDR3 protein: CASSARSATGYEQFF
CDR3 DNA: TGTGCCAGCAGCGCCCGTAGCGCCACAGGATATGAGCAGTTCTTC

V gene: TRBV2
D gene: TRBD1
clone size: .
J gene: TRBJ2-3
CDR3 protein: CASRQGAGDTQYF
CDR3 DNA: TGTGCCAGCAGGCAGGGGGCAGGGGATACGCAGTATTTT

V gene: TRBV7-8
D gene: .
clone size: .
J gene: TRBJ2-3
CDR3 protein: CASSSEGRTDTQYF
CDR3 DNA: TGTGCCAGCAGCTCCGAGGGGCGCACAGATACGCAGTATTTT

V gene: TRBV2
D gene: TRBD2
clone size: few
J gene: TRBJ2-7
CDR3 protein: CASKTSGRLYEQYF
CDR3 DNA: TGTGCCAGCAAGACTAGCGGGAGGCTCTACGAGCAGTACTTC

V gene: TRBV3-1/TRBV3-2
D gene: TRBD2
clone size: .
J gene: TRBJ2-2
CDR3 protein: CASRGGLAFANTGELFF
CDR3 DNA: TGTGCCAGCCGAGGGGGACTAGCCTTCGCGAACACCGGGGAGCTGTTTTTT

V gene: TRBV7-9
D gene: .
clone size: .
J gene: TRBJ1-5
CDR3 protein: CASSPDTNQPQHF
CDR3 DNA: TGTGCCAGCAGCCCTGACACGAATCAGCCCCAGCATTTT

V gene: TRBV6-5
D gene: TRBD1
clone size: .
J gene: TRBJ1-2
CDR3 protein: CASISAATGRDGYTF
CDR3 DNA: TGTGCCAGCATTTCCGCGGCGACAGGGCGGGATGGCTACACCTTC

V gene: TRBV30
D gene: .
clone size: .
J gene: TRBJ1-5
CDR3 protein: CAWSLTGGRQPQHF
CDR3 DNA: TGTGCCTGGAGCTTAACAGGAGGCCGTCAGCCCCAGCATTTT

V gene: TRBV6-5
D gene: .
clone size: .
J gene: TRBJ1-5
CDR3 protein: CASGTPWGNQPQHF
CDR3 DNA: TGTGCCAGCGGCACTCCCTGGGGCAATCAGCCCCAGCATTTT

V gene: TRBV2
D gene: .
clone size: once
J gene: TRBJ2-5
CDR3 protein: CASRYGTLETQYF
CDR3 DNA: TGTGCCAGCAGGTACGGGACACTGGAGACCCAGTACTTC

V gene: TRBV5-1
D gene: .
clone size: few
J gene: TRBJ1-2
CDR3 protein: CASSQGRTYGYTF
CDR3 DNA: TGCGCCAGCAGCCAAGGACGGACCTATGGCTACACCTTC

V gene: TRBV18
D gene: .
clone size: .
J gene: TRBJ2-7
CDR3 protein: CASSTELVRYEQYF
CDR3 DNA: TGTGCCAGCTCAACGGAACTAGTCAGGTACGAGCAGTACTTC

V gene: TRBV5-5
D gene: .
clone size: .
J gene: TRBJ2-5
CDR3 protein: CASSLESETQYF
CDR3 DNA: TGTGCCAGCAGCTTGGAGAGTGAGACCCAGTACTTC

V gene: TRBV19
D gene: .
clone size: once
J gene: TRBJ1-4
CDR3 protein: CASIGSSATNEKLFF
CDR3 DNA: TGTGCCAGTATCGGCTCATCAGCAACTAATGAAAAACTGTTTTTT

V gene: TRBV11-2
D gene: .
clone size: .
J gene: TRBJ2-1
CDR3 protein: CASSLGQGYNEQFF
CDR3 DNA: TGTGCCAGCAGCTTAGGGCAGGGGTACAATGAGCAGTTCTTC

V gene: TRBV4-2
D gene: .
clone size: once
J gene: TRBJ2-4
CDR3 protein: CASSQEQRFSKNIQYF
CDR3 DNA: TGTGCCAGCAGCCAGGAGCAGAGGTTTTCCAAAAACATTCAGTACTTC

V gene: TRBV10-2
D gene: .
clone size: .
J gene: TRBJ2-1
CDR3 protein: CASTPPWGGEQFF
CDR3 DNA: TGCGCCAGCACCCCCCCCTGGGGTGGCGAGCAGTTCTTC

V gene: TRBV24-1
D gene: TRBD1
clone size: .
J gene: TRBJ2-3
CDR3 protein: CATSDRDRGTDTQYF
CDR3 DNA: TGTGCCACCAGTGATCGGGACAGGGGAACAGATACGCAGTATTTT

V gene: TRBV10-3
D gene: TRBD1
clone size: once
J gene: TRBJ2-5
CDR3 protein: CAISDKDRGIETQYF
CDR3 DNA: TGTGCCATCAGTGATAAGGACAGGGGTATAGAGACCCAGTACTTC

V gene: TRBV3-1/TRBV3-2
D gene: .
clone size: .
J gene: TRBJ1-3
CDR3 protein: CASSQGPSAYGNTIYF
CDR3 DNA: TGTGCCAGCAGCCAAGGTCCGAGTGCGTATGGAAACACCATATATTTT

V gene: TRBV15
D gene: TRBD1
clone size: .
J gene: TRBJ1-5
CDR3 protein: CATRGLTGGNQPQHF
CDR3 DNA: TGTGCCACCAGGGGACTGACAGGGGGCAATCAGCCCCAGCATTTT

V gene: TRBV28
D gene: .
clone size: .
J gene: TRBJ1-2
CDR3 protein: CASSRTGKGGYTF
CDR3 DNA: TGTGCCAGCAGTCGAACAGGGAAAGGAGGCTACACCTTC

V gene: TRBV7-2
D gene: .
clone size: .
J gene: TRBJ1-3
CDR3 protein: CASSPAGNTIYF
CDR3 DNA: TGTGCCAGCAGTCCCGCTGGAAACACCATATATTTT

V gene: TRBV18
D gene: .
clone size: .
J gene: TRBJ2-1
CDR3 protein: CASSPPADSPQQFF
CDR3 DNA: TGTGCCAGCTCACCACCGGCTGACTCCCCTCAGCAGTTCTTC

V gene: TRBV18
D gene: TRBD1
clone size: once
J gene: TRBJ1-2
CDR3 protein: CASSPQNGQGAIYGYTF
CDR3 DNA: TGTGCCAGCTCACCACAGAACGGACAGGGGGCGATCTATGGCTACACCTTC

V gene: TRBV5-1
D gene: .
clone size: .
J gene: TRBJ2-7
CDR3 protein: CASSLASGAGNEQYF
CDR3 DNA: TGCGCCAGCAGCTTGGCTTCGGGGGCCGGGAACGAGCAGTACTTC

V gene: TRBV6-4
D gene: TRBD1
clone size: .
J gene: TRBJ2-5
CDR3 protein: CASSPGTGGRETQYF
CDR3 DNA: TGTGCCAGCAGTCCTGGGACAGGGGGCCGAGAGACCCAGTACTTC

V gene: TRBV4-1
D gene: TRBD2
clone size: .
J gene: TRBJ2-5
CDR3 protein: CASSLASRSGGVETQYF
CDR3 DNA: TGCGCCAGCAGCCTCGCGTCACGGAGCGGGGGAGTAGAGACCCAGTACTTC

V gene: TRBV10-3
D gene: TRBD1
clone size: .
J gene: TRBJ1-4
CDR3 protein: CATKITGANEKLFF
CDR3 DNA: TGTGCCACAAAAATCACAGGGGCTAATGAAAAACTGTTTTTT

V gene: TRBV7-6
D gene: TRBD2
clone size: .
J gene: TRBJ2-7
CDR3 protein: CASSLGASGITSYEQYF
CDR3 DNA: TGTGCCAGCAGCTTAGGGGCTAGCGGTATCACCTCCTACGAGCAGTACTTC

V gene: TRBV7-3
D gene: .
clone size: .
J gene: TRBJ2-1
CDR3 protein: CASSLVGNEQFF
CDR3 DNA: TGTGCCAGCAGCTTAGTTGGGAATGAGCAGTTCTTC

V gene: TRBV5-1
D gene: .
clone size: .
J gene: TRBJ1-2
CDR3 protein: CASSLGGSRGGYTF
CDR3 DNA: TGCGCCAGCAGCTTGGGTGGGTCTAGAGGAGGCTACACCTTC

V gene: TRBV7-3
D gene: .
clone size: .
J gene: TRBJ2-2
CDR3 protein: CASSPFGTGELFF
CDR3 DNA: TGTGCCAGCAGCCCCTTTGGCACCGGGGAGCTGTTTTTT